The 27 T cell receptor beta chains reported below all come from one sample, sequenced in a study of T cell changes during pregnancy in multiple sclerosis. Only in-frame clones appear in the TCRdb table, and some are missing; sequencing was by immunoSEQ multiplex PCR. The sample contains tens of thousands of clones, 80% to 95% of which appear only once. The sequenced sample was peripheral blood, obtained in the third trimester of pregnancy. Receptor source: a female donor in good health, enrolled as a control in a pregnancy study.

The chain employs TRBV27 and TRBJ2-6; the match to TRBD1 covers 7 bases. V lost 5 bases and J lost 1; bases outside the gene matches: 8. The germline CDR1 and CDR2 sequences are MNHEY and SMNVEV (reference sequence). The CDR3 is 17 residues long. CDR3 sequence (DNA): TGTGCCAGCAGTCCCGGGACAGCCATATCTGGGGCCAACGTCCTGACTTTC. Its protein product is CASSPGTAISGANVLTF. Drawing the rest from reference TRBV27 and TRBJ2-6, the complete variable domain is EAQVTQNPRYLITVTGKKLTVTCSQNMNHEYMSWYRQDPGLGLRQIYYSMNVEVTDKGDVPEGYKVSRKEKRNFPLILESPSPNQTSLYFCASSPGTAISGANVLTFGAGSRLTVL.

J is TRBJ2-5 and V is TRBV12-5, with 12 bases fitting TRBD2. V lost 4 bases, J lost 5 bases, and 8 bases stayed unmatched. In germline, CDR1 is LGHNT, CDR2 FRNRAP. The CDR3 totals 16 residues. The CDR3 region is CASGSPRTSGKETQYF. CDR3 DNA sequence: TGTGCTAGTGGTTCCCCTCGGACTAGCGGGAAGGAGACCCAGTACTTC.

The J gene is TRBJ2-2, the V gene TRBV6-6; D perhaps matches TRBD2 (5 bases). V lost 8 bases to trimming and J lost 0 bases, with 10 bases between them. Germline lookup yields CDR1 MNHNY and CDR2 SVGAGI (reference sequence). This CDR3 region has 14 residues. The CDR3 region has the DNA TGTGCCAGCCAAGACTACGCGAACACCGGGGAGCTGTTTTTT. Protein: CASQDYANTGELFF.

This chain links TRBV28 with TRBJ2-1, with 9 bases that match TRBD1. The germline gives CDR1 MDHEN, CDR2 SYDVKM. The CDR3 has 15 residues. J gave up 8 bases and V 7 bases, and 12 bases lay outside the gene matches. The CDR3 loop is CASKKGRTGADEQFF. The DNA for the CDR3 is TGTGCCAGCAAAAAAGGGAGGACAGGGGCGGATGAGCAGTTCTTC. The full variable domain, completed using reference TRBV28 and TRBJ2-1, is DVKVTQSSRYLVKRTGEKVFLECVQDMDHENMFWYRQDPGLGLRLIYFSYDVKMKEKGDIPEGYSVSREKKERFSLILESASTNQTSMYLCASKKGRTGADEQFFGPGTRLTVL.

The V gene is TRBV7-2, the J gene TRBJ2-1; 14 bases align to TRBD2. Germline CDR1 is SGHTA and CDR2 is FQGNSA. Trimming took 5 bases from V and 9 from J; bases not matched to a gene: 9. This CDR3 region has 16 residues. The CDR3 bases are TGTGCCAGCAGCAGGACTAGCGGGGGGCATTTACTTGAGCAGTTCTTC. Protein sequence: CASSRTSGGHLLEQFF.

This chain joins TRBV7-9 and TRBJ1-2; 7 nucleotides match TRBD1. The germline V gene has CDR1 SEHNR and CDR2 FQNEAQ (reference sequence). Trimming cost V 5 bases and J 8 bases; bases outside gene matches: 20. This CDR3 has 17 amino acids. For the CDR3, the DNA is TGTGCCAGCAGCCCCGAATATCGACAGGGCCAATCGAAAGGCTACACCTTC. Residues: CASSPEYRQGQSKGYTF.

The CDR3 reads CASSQVGLAGPADTQYF. In DNA form, the CDR3 reads TGTGCCAGCAGCCAAGTCGGGCTAGCGGGGCCGGCAGATACGCAGTATTTT. The J gene is TRBJ2-3, the V gene TRBV4-2; 9 bases are shared with TRBD2. J was trimmed by 4 bases and V by 1 base; bases with no gene match: 9. Looked up from germline, CDR1 is LGHNA and CDR2 is YNFKEQ. The CDR3 loop spans 17 amino acids.

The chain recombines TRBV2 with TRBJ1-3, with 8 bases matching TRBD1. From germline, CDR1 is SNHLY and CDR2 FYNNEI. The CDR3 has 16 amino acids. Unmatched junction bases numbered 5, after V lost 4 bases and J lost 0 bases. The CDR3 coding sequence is TGTGCCAGCAGTGCCCAGGGGGCAGTCTCTGGAAACACCATATATTTT. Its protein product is CASSAQGAVSGNTIYF. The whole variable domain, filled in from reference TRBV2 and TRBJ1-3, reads EPEVTQTPSHQVTQMGQEVILRCVPISNHLYFYWYRQILGQKVEFLVSFYNNEISEKSEIFDDQFSVERPDGSNFTLKIRSTKLEDSAMYFCASSAQGAVSGNTIYFGEGSWLTVV.

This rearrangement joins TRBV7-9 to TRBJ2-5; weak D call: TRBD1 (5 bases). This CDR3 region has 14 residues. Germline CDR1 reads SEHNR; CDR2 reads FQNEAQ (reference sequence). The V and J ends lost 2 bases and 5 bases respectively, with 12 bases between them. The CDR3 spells CASSLSLGVETQYF. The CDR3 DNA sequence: TGTGCCAGCAGCTTAAGTTTAGGGGTGGAGACCCAGTACTTC.

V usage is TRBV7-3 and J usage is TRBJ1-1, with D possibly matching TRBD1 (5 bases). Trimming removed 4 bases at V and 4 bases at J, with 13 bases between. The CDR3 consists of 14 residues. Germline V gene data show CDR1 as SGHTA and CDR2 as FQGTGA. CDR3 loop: CASSSQGRSTEAFF. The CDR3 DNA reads TGTGCCAGCAGCTCGCAGGGAAGGAGCACTGAAGCTTTCTTT.

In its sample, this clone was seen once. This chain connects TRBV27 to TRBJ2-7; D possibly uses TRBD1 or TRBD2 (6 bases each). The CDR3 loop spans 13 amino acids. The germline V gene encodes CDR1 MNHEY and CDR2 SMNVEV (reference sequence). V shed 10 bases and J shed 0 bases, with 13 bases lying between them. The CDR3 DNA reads TGTGCCACCAGGGGAGGACCCTCCTACGAGCAGTACTTC. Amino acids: CATRGGPSYEQYF.

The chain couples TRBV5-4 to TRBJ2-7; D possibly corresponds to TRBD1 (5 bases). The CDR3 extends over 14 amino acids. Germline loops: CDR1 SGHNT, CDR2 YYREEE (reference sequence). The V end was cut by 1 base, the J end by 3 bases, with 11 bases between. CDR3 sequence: CASSLSQANYEQYF. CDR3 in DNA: TGTGCCAGCAGCTTGTCACAGGCGAACTACGAGCAGTACTTC.

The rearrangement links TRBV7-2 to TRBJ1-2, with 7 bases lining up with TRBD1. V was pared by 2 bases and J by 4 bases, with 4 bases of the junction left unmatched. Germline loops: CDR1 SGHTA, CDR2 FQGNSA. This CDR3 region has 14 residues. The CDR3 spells CASSLRGQTYGYTF. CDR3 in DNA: TGTGCCAGCAGCTTAAGGGGGCAGACCTATGGCTACACCTTC.

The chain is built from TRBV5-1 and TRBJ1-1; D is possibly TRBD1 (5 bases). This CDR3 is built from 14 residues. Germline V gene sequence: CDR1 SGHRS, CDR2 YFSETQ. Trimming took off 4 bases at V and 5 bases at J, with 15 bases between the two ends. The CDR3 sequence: CASSPGRGGTEAFF. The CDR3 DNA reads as TGCGCCAGCAGCCCTGGGCGGGGGGGGACTGAAGCTTTCTTT.

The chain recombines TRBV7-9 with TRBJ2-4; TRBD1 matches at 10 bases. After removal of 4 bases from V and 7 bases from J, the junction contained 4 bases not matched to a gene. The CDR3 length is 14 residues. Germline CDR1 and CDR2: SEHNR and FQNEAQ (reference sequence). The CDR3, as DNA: TGTGCCAGCAGCTCACCGGGACAGGGGAACATTCAGTACTTC. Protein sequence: CASSSPGQGNIQYF.

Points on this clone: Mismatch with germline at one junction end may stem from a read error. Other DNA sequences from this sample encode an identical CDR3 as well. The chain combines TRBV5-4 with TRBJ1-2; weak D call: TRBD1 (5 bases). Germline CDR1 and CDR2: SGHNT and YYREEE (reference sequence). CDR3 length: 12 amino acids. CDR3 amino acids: CASSFDSYGYTF. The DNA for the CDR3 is TGTGCCAGTAGCTTCGACAGCTATGGCTACACCTTC.

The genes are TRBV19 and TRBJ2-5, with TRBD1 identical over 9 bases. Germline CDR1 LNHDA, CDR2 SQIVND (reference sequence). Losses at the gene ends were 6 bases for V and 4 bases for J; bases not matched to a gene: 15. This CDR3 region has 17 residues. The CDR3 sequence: CASSTSPPGQGLETQYF. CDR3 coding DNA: TGTGCCAGTAGCACCTCCCCTCCGGGACAGGGATTAGAGACCCAGTACTTC.

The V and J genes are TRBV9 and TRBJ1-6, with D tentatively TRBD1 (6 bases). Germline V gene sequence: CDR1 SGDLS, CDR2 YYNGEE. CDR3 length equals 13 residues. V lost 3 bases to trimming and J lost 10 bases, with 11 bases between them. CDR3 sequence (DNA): TGTGCCAGCAGCGCCACAGGGCAGTCACCCCTCCACTTT. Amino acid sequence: CASSATGQSPLHF.

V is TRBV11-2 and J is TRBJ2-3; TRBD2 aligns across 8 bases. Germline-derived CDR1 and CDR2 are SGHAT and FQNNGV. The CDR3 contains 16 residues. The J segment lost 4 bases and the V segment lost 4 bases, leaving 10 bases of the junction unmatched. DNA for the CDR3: TGTGCCAGCAGCTCTAGTGCAGCGGGAGTGGCAGATACGCAGTATTTT. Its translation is CASSSSAAGVADTQYF.

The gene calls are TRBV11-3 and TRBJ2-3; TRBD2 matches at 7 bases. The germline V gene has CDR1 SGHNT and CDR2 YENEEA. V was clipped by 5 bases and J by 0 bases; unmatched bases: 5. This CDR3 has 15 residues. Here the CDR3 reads CASSLRSGSTDTQYF. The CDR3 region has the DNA TGTGCCAGCAGCCTCCGTAGCGGGAGCACAGATACGCAGTATTTT.

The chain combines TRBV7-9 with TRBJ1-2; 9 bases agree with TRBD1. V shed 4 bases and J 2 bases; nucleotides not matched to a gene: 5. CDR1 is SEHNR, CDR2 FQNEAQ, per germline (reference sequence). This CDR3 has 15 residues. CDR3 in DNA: TGTGCCAGCAGCTCAACTGGACAGGGGAACTATGGCTACACCTTC. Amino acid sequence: CASSSTGQGNYGYTF.

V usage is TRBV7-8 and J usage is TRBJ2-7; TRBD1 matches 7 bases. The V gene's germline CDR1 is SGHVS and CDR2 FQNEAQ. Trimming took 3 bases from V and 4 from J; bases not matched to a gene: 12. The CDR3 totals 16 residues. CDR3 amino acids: CASSFRVGQAGYEQYF. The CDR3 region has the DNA TGTGCCAGCAGCTTTCGGGTTGGACAGGCAGGTTACGAGCAGTACTTC.

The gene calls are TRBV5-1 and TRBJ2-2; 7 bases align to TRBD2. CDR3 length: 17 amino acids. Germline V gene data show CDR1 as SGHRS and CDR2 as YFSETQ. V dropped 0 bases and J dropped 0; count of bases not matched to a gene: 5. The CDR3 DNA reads TGCGCCAGCAGCTTGGAGGGCGGGGGTGCGAACACCGGGGAGCTGTTTTTT. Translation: CASSLEGGGANTGELFF.

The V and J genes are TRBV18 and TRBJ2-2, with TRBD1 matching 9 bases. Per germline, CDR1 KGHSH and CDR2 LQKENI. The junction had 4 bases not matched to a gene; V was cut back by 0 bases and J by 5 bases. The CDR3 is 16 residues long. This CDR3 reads CASSPPGQGRTGELFF. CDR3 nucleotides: TGTGCCAGCTCACCACCGGGACAGGGAAGGACCGGGGAGCTGTTTTTT. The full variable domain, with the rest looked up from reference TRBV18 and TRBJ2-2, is NAGVMQNPRHLVRRRGQEARLRCSPMKGHSHVYWYRQLPEEGLKFMVYLQKENIIDESGMPKERFSAEFPKEGPSILRIQQVVRGDSAAYFCASSPPGQGRTGELFFGEGSRLTVL.

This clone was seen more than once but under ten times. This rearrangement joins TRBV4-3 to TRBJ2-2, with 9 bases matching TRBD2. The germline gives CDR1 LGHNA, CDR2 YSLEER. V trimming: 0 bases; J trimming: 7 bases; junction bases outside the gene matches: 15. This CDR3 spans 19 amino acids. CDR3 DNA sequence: TGCGCCAGCAGCCAAGATCGGCTCGAGGTAGCGGGAGAACTCGGGGAGCTGTTTTTT. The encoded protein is CASSQDRLEVAGELGELFF.

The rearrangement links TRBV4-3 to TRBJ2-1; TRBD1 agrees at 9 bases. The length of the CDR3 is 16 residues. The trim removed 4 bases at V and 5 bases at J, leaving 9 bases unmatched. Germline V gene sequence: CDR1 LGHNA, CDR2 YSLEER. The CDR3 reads CASSPWTGEGHNEQFF. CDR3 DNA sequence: TGCGCCAGCAGCCCATGGACAGGGGAAGGTCACAATGAGCAGTTCTTC.

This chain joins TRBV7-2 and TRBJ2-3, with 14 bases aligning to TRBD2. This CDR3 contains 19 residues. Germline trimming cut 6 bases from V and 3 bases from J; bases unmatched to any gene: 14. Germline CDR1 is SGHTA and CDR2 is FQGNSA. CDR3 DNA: TGTGCCAGCAGTCACCTTCCAGGACTAGCGGGAGGTTTAACAGATACGCAGTATTTT. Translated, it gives CASSHLPGLAGGLTDTQYF.